This T cell receptor (beta chain) was identified in a study of shared clonotypes between healthy human individuals. Notes on the study in general: On the whole, naive subsets had larger estimated richness than memory subsets had. Roughly 4.6% of naive CD4 clonotypes were common to a handful of donors.

Produced via immunoSEQ multiplex PCR; TCRdb's table is partial and in-frame only. The top ten clones hold roughly 0.36% of a sample with millions of clones, approximately 93% of them seen once. As concerns this clone: The antigen remains undetermined.

CDR1 and CDR2 from the germline V gene are SNHLY and FYNNEI. V dropped 3 bases and J dropped 3; count of bases not matched to a gene: 4. CDR3 length: 15 amino acids. Sequencing input: naive CD4+ T cells from PBMCs. Sample subset: CD45RA+ positively selected. The TCR sequence derives from a man aged 18 to 30 in good health. Some clones in this sample may be carry-over from other donors' samples. The chain employs TRBV2 and TRBJ2-1; 8 bases align to TRBD2. The CDR3 region is CASSEGLGYYNEQFF. CDR3 bases: TGTGCCAGCAGTGAGGGACTAGGCTACTACAATGAGCAGTTCTTC.